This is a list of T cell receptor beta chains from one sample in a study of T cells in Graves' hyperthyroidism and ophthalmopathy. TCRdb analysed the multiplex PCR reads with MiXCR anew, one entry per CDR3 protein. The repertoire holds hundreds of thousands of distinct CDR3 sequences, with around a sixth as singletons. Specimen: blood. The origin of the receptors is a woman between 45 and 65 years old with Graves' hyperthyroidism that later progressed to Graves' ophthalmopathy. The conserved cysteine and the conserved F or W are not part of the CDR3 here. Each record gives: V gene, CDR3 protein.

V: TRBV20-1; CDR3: SAGRLEKTQY
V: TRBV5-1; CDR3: ASSLAGQRSSYNSPLH
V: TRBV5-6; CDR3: ASSFTVQETQY
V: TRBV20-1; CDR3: SATDTDYEQY
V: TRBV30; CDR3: AWSRGDRVALNRHEQY
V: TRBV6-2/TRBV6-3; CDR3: ASSSLRVAVQETQY
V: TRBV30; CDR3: AWSLSGVTEAF
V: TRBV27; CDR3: ASSLRDNTGELF
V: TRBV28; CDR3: ASRPPGQGNIAKNIQY
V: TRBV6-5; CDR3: ASSYIGTPPYEQY
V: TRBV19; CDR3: ASSIGPRTSYEQY
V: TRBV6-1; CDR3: ASSGPGLLQETQY
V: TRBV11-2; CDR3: ASSFLAYEQY
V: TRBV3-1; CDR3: ASSPRIEGIYGYT
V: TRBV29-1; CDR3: SVGGLAGVDEQY
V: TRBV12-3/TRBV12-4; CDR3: ASSPLADYTDTQY
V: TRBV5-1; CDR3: ASSPRPGTEGNEQF